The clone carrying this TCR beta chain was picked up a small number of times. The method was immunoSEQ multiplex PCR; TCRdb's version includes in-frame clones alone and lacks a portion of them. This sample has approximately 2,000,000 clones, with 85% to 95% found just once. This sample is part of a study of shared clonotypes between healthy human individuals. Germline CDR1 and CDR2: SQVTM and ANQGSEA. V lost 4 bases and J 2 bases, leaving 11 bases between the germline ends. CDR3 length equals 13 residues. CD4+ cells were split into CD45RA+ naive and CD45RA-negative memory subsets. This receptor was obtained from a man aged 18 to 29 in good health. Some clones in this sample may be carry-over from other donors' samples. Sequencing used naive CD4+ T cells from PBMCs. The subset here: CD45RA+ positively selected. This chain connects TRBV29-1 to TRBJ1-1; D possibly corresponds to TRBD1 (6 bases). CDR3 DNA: TGCAGCGTTGGGGGACACTTAAACACTGAAGCTTTCTTT. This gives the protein CSVGGHLNTEAFF.